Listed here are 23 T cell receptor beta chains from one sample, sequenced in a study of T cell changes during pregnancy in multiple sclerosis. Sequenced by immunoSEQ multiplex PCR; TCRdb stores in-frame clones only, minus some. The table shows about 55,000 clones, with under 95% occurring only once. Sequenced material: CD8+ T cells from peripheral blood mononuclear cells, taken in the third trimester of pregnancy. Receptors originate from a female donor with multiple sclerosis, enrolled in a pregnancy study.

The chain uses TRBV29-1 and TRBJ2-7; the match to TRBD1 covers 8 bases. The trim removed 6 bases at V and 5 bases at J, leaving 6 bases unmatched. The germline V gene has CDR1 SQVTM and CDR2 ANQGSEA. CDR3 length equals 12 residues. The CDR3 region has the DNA TGCAGCGTCCTGGACAGGGAAGACGAGCAGTACTTC. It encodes CSVLDREDEQYF.

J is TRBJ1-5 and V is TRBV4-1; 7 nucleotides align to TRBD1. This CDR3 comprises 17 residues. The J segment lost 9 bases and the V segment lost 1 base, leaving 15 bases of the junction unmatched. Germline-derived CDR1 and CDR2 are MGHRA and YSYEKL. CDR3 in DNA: TGCGCCAGCAGCCAAGGGGGACAGCCGGCCCAAGGATGGCCCCAGCATTTT. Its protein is CASSQGGQPAQGWPQHF.

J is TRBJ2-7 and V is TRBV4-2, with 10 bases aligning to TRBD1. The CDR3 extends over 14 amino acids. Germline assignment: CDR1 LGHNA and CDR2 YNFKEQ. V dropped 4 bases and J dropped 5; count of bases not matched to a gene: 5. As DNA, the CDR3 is TGTGCCAGCAGCCGCCCGGGACAGGGGAACGAGCAGTACTTC. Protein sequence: CASSRPGQGNEQYF.

This CDR3 reads CASSSPTGTQETQYF. The CDR3 nucleotides read TGTGCCAGCAGCTCCCCGACAGGGACACAAGAGACCCAGTACTTC. The chain combines TRBV7-9 with TRBJ2-5; 7 nucleotides line up with TRBD1. The germline V gene encodes CDR1 SEHNR and CDR2 FQNEAQ (reference sequence). CDR3 length: 15 amino acids. V shed 4 bases, J shed 2 bases, and the junction held 7 bases outside the gene matches.

The CDR3 coding sequence is TGTGCCAGCAGCTTAGAGTCGGGGGGCTTTCTGGCCGGGGAGCTGTTTTTT. The encoded protein is CASSLESGGFLAGELFF. The rearrangement links TRBV13 to TRBJ2-2; perhaps TRBD2 as D (7 bases). In germline, CDR1 is PRHDT, CDR2 FYEKMQ (reference sequence). The germline V and J ends were trimmed by 1 base and 6 bases, with 18 bases remaining between them. This CDR3 spans 17 amino acids.

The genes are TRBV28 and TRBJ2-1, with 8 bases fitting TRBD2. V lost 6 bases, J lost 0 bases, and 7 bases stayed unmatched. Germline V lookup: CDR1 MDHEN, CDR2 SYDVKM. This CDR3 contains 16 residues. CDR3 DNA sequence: TGTGCCAGCAGACTAGTGAGCGGGAGCTCCTACAATGAGCAGTTCTTC. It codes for CASRLVSGSSYNEQFF.

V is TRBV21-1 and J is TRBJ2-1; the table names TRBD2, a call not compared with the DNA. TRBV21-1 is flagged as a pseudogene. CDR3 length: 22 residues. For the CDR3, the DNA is TGTGCCAGCAGCAAAGCGTCAATCTTACTAGCGGGAACATCAGGAGCTCTCAATGAGCAGTTCTTC. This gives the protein CASSKASILLAGTSGALNEQFF.

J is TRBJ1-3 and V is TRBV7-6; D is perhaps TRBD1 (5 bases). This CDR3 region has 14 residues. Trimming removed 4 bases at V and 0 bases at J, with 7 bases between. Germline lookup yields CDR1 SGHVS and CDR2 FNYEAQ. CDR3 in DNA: TGTGCCAGCAGCTCACAGGTCTCTGGAAACACCATATATTTT. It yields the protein CASSSQVSGNTIYF.

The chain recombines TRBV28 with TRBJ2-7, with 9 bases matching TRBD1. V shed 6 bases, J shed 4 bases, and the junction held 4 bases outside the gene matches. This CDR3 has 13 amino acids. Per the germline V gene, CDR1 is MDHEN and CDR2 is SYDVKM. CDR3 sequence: CASSTTGGYEQYF. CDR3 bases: TGTGCCAGCAGCACGACAGGGGGATACGAGCAGTACTTC. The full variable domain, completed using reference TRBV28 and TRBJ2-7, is DVKVTQSSRYLVKRTGEKVFLECVQDMDHENMFWYRQDPGLGLRLIYFSYDVKMKEKGDIPEGYSVSREKKERFSLILESASTNQTSMYLCASSTTGGYEQYFGPGTRLTVT.

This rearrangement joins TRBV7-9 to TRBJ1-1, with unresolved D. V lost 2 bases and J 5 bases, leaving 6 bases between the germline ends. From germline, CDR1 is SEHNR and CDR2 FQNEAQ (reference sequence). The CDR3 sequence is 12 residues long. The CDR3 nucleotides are TGTGCCAGCAGCTTAACGGGGACTGAAGCTTTCTTT. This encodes CASSLTGTEAFF.

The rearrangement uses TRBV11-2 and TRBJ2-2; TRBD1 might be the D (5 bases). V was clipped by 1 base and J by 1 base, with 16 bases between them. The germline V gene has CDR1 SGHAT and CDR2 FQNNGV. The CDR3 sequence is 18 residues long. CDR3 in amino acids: CASSLATQDTWNTGELFF. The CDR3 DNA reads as TGTGCCAGCAGCTTAGCCACCCAGGACACTTGGAACACCGGGGAGCTGTTTTTT.

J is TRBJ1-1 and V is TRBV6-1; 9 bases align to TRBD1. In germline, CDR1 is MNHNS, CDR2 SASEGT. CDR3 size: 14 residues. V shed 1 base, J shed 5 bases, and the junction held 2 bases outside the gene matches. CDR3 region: CASSEDRGQTEAFF. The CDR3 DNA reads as TGTGCCAGCAGTGAAGACAGGGGGCAAACTGAAGCTTTCTTT.

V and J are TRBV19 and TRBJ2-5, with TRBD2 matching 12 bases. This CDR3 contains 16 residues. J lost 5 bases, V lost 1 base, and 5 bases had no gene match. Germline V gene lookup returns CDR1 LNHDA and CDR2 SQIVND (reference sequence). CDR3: CASSIGLAGAPETQYF. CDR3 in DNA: TGTGCCAGTAGTATAGGACTAGCGGGAGCCCCGGAGACCCAGTACTTC.

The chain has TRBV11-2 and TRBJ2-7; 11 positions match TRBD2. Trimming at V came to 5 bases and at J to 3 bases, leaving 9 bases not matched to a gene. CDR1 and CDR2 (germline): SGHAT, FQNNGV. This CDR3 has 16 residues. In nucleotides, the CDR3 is TGTGCCAGCAGCGATTGGGTTAGCGGGAGGGGCTACGAGCAGTACTTC. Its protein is CASSDWVSGRGYEQYF.

In nucleotides, the CDR3 is TGTGCCAGCAGCTCCGGGACAGGGGCCTACGAGCAGTACTTC. Translated, it gives CASSSGTGAYEQYF. This rearrangement joins TRBV5-6 to TRBJ2-7; 10 bases fit TRBD1. The length of the CDR3 is 14 residues. The J segment lost 2 bases and the V segment lost 3 bases, leaving 2 bases of the junction unmatched. In germline, CDR1 is SGHDT, CDR2 YYEEEE.

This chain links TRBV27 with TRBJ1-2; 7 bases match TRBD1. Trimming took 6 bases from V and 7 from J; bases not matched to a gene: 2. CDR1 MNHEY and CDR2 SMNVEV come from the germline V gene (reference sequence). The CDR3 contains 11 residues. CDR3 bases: TGTGCCAGCAGGACAGGGCTTGGCTACACCTTC. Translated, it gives CASRTGLGYTF.

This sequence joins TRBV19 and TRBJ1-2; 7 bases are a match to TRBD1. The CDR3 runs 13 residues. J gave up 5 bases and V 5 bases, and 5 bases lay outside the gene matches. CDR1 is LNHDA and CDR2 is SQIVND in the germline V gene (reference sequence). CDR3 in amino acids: CASSSGGWYGYTF. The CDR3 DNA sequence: TGTGCCAGTAGTTCAGGGGGTTGGTATGGCTACACCTTC.

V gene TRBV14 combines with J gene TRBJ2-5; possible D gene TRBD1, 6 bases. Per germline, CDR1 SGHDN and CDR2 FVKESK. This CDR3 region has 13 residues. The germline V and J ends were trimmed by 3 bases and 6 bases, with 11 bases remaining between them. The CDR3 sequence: CASSHTGRQTQYF. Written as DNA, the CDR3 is TGTGCCAGCAGCCATACAGGGCGCCAGACCCAGTACTTC.

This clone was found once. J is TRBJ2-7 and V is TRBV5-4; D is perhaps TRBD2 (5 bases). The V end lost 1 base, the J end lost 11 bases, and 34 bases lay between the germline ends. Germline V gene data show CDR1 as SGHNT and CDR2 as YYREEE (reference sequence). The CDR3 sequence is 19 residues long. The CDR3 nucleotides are TGTGCCAGCAGCTTGCGGGATCAGAAATGGACGCCGGCCCTAACGAGGGAGTACTTC. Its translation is CASSLRDQKWTPALTREYF.

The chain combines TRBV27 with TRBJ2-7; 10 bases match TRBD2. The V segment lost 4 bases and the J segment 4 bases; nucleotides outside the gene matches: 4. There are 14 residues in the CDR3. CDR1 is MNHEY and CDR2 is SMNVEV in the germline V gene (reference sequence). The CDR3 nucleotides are TGTGCCAGCAGTTCGGGACTAGCGCCATACGAGCAGTACTTC. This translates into CASSSGLAPYEQYF.

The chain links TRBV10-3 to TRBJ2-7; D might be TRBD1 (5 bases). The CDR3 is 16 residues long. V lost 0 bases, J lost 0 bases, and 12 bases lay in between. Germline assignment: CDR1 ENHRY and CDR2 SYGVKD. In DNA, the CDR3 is TGTGCCATCAGTGAGTCGAACAGGCCCAGCTCCTACGAGCAGTACTTC. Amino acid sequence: CAISESNRPSSYEQYF.

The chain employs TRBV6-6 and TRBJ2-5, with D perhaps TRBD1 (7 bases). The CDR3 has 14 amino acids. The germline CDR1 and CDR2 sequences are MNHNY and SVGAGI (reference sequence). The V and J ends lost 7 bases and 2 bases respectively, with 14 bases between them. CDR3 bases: TGTGCCAGCATCCGACCAGGGGGGCAAGAGACCCAGTACTTC. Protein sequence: CASIRPGGQETQYF.

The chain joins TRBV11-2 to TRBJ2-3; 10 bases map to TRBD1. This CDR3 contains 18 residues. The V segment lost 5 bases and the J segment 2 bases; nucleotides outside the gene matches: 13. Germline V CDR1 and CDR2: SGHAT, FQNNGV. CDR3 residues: CASSTNLRDRGYTDTQYF. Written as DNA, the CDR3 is TGTGCCAGCAGCACCAACCTCCGGGACAGGGGTTACACAGATACGCAGTATTTT.